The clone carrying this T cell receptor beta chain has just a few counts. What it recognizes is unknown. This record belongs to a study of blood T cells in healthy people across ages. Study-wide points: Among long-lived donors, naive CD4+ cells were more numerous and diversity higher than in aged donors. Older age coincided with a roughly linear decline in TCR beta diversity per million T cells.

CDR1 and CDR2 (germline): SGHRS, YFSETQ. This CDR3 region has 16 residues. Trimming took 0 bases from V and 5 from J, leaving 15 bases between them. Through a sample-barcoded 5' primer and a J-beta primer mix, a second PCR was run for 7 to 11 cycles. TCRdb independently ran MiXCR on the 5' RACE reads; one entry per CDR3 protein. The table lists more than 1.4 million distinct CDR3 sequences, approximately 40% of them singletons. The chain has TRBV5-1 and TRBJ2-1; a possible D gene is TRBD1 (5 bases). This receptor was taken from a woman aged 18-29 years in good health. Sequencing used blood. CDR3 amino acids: CASSLGREKGHNEQFF. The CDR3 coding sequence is TGCGCCAGCAGCTTGGGCAGGGAAAAGGGCCACAATGAGCAGTTCTTC.